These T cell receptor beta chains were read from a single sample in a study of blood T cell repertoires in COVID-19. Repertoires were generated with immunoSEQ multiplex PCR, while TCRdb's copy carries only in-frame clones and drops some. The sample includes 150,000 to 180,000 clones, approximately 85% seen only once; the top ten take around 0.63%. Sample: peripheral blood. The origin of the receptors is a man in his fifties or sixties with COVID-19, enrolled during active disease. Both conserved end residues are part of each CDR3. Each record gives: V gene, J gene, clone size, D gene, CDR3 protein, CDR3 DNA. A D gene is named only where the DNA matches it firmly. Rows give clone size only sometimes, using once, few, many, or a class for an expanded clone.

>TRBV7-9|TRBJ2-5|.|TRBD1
CASSRDREQETQYF
TGTGCCAGCAGTCGGGACAGGGAACAAGAGACCCAGTACTTC
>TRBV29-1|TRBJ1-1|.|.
CSLWGGKGTEAFF
TGCAGCCTGTGGGGGGGAAAGGGGACTGAAGCTTTCTTT
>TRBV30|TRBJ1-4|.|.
CAWNPASGKGEKLFF
TGTGCCTGGAACCCTGCTTCCGGGAAAGGGGAAAAACTGTTTTTT
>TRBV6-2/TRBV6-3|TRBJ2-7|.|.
CASSGQPLNYEQYF
TGTGCCAGCAGTGGGCAGCCGCTCAACTACGAGCAGTACTTC
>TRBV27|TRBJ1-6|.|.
CASSLSNSLINSPLHF
TGTGCCAGCAGTTTATCGAACAGCCTGATTAATTCACCCCTCCACTTT
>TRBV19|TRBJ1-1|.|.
CASSPRVSLLNTEAFF
TGTGCCAGTAGTCCCAGGGTGTCCCTGCTCAACACTGAAGCTTTCTTT
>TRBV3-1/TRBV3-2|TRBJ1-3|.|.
CASSATWGGGNTIYF
TGTGCCAGCAGCGCGACCTGGGGGGGCGGAAACACCATATATTTT
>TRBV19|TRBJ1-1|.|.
CASSVYRDWLNTEAFF
TGTGCCAGTAGTGTGTACAGGGATTGGTTGAACACTGAAGCTTTCTTT
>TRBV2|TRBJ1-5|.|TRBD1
CASRPLGTGNQPQHF
TGTGCCAGCAGGCCCTTGGGGACAGGCAATCAGCCCCAGCATTTT
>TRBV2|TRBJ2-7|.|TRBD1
CASSWGQGWHEQYF
TGTGCCAGCAGTTGGGGACAGGGGTGGCACGAGCAGTACTTC
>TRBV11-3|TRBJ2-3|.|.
CASSSRQAGDTQYF
TGTGCCAGCAGCTCTCGACAGGCTGGGGATACGCAGTATTTT
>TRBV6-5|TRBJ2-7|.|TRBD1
CASRSSGQVYEQYF
TGTGCCAGCAGGTCCTCGGGACAGGTGTACGAGCAGTACTTC
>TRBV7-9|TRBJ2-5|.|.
CASSLVGGTGQETQYF
TGTGCCAGCAGCTTAGTTGGCGGGACTGGACAAGAGACCCAGTACTTC
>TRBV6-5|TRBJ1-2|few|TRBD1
CASSSHRGGYTF
TGTGCCAGCAGTTCTCACAGGGGTGGCTACACCTTC
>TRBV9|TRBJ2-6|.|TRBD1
CASDRTGGTEGANVLTF
TGTGCCAGCGACCGGACAGGGGGAACGGAAGGGGCCAACGTCCTGACTTTC
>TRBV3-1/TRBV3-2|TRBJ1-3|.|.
CASSLSTGGNTIYF
TGTGCCAGCAGCCTATCGACAGGTGGAAACACCATATATTTT
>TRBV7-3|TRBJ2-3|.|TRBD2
CASSPTTSGTHTQYF
TGTGCCAGCAGCCCTACGACTAGCGGAACACATACGCAGTATTTT
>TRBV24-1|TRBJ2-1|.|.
CATSQVNEQFF
TGTGCCACCAGTCAGGTGAATGAGCAGTTCTTC